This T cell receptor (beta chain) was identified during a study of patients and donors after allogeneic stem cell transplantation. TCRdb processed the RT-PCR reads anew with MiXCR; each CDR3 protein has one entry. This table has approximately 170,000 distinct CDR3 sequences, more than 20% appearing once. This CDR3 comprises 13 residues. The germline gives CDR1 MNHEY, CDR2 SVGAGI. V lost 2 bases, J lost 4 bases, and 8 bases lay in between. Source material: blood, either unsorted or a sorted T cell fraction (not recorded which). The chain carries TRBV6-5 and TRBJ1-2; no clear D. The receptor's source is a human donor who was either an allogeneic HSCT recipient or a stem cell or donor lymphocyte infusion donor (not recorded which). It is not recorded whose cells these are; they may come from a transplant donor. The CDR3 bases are TGTGCCAGCAGTTACGGGCGGGTCTATGGCTACACCTTC. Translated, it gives CASSYGRVYGYTF.